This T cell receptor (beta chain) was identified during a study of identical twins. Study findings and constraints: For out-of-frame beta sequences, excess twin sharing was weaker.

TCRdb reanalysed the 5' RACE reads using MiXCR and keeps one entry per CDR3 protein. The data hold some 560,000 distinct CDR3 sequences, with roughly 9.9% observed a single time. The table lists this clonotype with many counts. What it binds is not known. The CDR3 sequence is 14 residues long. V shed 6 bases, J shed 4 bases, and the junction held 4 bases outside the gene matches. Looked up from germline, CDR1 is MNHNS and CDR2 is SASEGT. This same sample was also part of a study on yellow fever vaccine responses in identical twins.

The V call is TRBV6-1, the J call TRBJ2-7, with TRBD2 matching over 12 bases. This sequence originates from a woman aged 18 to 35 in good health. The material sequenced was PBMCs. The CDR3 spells CASRTTSGSYEQYF. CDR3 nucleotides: TGTGCCAGCAGAACGACTAGCGGGAGTTACGAGCAGTACTTC.